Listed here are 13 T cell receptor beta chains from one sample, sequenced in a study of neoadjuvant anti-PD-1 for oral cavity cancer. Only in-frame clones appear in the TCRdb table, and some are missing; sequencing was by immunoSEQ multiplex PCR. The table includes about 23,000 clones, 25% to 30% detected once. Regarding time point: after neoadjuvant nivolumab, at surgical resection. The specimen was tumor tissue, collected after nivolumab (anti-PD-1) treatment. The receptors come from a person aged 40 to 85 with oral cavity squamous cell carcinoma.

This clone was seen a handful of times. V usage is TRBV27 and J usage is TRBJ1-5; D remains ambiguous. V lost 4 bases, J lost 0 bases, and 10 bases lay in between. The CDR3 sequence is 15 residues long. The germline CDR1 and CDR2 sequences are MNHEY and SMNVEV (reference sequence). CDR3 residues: CASSSLTDSNQPQHF. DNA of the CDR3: TGTGCCAGCAGTTCGCTGACGGATAGCAATCAGCCCCAGCATTTT.

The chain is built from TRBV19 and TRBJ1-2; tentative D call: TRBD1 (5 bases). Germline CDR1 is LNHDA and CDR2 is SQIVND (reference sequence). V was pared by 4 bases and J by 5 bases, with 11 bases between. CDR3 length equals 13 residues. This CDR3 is CASSTTVAYGYTF. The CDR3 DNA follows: TGTGCCAGTAGTACGACAGTGGCATATGGCTACACCTTC.

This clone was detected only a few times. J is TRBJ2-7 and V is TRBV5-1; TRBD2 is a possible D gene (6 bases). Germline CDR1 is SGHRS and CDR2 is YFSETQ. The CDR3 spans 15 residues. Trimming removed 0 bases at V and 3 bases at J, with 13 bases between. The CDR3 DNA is TGCGCCAGCAGCTTGGAACCCACTAGCCACTACGAGCAGTACTTC. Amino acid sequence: CASSLEPTSHYEQYF. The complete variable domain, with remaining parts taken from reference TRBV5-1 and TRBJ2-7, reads KAGVTQTPRYLIKTRGQQVTLSCSPISGHRSVSWYQQTPGQGLQFLFEYFSETQRNKGNFPGRFSGRQFSNSRSEMNVSTLELGDSALYLCASSLEPTSHYEQYFGPGTRLTVT.

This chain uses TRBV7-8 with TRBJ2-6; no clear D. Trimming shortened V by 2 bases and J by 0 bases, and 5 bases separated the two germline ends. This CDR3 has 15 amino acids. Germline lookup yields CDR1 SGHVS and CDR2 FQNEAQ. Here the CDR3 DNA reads TGTGCCAGCAGCTTACCAAGCTCTGGGGCCAACGTCCTGACTTTC. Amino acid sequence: CASSLPSSGANVLTF.

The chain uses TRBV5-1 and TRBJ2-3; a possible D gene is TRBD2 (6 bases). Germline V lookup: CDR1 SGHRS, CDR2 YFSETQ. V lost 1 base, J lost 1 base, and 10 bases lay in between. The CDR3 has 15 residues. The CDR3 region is CASSLSGEGTDTQYF. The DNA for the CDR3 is TGCGCCAGCAGCTTGTCCGGGGAGGGCACAGATACGCAGTATTTT.

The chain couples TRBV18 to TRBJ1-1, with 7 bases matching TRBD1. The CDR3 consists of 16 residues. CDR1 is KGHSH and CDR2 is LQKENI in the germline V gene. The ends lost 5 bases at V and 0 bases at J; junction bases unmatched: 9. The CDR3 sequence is CASSRDRAFMNTEAFF. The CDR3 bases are TGTGCCAGCTCAAGAGACAGGGCCTTCATGAACACTGAAGCTTTCTTT.

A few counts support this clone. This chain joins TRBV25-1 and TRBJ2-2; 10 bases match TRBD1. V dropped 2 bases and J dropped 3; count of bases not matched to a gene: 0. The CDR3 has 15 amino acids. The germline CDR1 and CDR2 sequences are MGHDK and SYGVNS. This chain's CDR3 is CASSEGTGDTGELFF. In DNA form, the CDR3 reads TGTGCCAGCAGTGAAGGGACAGGGGACACCGGGGAGCTGTTTTTT.

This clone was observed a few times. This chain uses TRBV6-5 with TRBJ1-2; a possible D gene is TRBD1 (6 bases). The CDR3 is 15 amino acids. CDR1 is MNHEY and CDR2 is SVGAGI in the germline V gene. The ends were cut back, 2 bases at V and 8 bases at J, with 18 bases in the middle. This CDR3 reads CASSYQGGAGDGYTF. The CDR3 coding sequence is TGTGCCAGCAGTTACCAAGGGGGGGCGGGGGACGGCTACACCTTC.

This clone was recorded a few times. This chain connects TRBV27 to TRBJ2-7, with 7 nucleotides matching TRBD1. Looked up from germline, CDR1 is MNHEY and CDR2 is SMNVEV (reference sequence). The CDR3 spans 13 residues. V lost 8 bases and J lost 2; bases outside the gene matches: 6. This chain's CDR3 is CASGGTETYEQYF. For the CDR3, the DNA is TGTGCCAGCGGTGGGACAGAGACCTACGAGCAGTACTTC.

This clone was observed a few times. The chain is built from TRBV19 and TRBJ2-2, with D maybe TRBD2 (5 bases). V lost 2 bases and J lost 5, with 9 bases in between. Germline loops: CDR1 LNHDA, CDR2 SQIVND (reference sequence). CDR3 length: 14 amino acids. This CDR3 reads CASSIFRDTGELFF. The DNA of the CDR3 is TGTGCCAGTAGTATATTCCGGGATACCGGGGAGCTGTTTTTT.

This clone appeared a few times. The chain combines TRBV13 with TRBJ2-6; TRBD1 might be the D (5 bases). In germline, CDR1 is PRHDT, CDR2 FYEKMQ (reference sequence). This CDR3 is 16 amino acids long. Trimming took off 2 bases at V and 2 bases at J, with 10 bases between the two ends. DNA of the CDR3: TGTGCCAGCAGCTTATGGGGCGCCCCTGGGGCCAACGTCCTGACTTTC. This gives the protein CASSLWGAPGANVLTF.

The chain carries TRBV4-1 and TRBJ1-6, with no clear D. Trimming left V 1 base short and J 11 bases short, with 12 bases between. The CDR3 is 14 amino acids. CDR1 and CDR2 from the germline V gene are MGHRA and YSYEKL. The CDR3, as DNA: TGCGCCAGCAGCCAAGTAAAGGGAACAACACCCCTCCACTTT. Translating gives CASSQVKGTTPLHF.

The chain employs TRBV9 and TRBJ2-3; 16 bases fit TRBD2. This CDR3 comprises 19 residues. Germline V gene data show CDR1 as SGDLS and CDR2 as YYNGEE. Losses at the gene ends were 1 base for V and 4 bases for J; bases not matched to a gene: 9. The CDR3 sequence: CASSVPPGLAGGRSDTQYF. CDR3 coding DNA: TGTGCCAGCAGCGTACCCCCGGGACTAGCGGGGGGGCGGTCAGATACGCAGTATTTT.